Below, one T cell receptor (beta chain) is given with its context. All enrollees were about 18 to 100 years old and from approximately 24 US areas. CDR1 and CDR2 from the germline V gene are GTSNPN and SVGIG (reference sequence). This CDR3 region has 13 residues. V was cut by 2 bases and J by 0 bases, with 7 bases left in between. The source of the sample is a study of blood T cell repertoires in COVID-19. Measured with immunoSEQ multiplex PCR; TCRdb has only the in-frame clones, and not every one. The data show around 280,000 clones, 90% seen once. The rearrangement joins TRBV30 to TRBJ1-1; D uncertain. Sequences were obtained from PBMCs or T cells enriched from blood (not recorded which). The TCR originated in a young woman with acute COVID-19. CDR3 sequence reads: CAWSREMNTEAFF. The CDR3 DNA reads TGTGCCTGGAGTAGGGAGATGAACACTGAAGCTTTCTTT.